A selection of T cell receptor beta chains follows, all from one sample in a study of blood T cell repertoires in COVID-19. The table came from immunoSEQ multiplex PCR; TCRdb's copy has only in-frame clones and leaves some out. The repertoire consists of over 40,000 clones, with more than 85% occurring once and the leading ten covering about 10%. Sequenced sample: peripheral blood. These receptors all come from a woman aged 80 or over with acute or convalescent COVID-19. Each CDR3 is given with its conserved first and last residue. A D gene is named only where the DNA matches it firmly. Some rows mark clone size as missing; the rest say once, few, many or name a class of expanded clone.

D gene	J gene	clone size	V gene	CDR3 protein	CDR3 DNA
TRBD1	TRBJ1-2	once	TRBV19	CASTPPRGRLDYGYTF	TGTGCCAGTACCCCCCCCAGGGGGCGCTTAGACTATGGCTACACCTTC
TRBD2	TRBJ2-3	-	TRBV4-3	CASSQGQSSGRAIYTDTQYF	TGCGCCAGCAGCCAAGGCCAATCTAGCGGGAGGGCCATTTATACAGATACGCAGTATTTT
TRBD1	TRBJ2-1	-	TRBV7-3	CASSHGQGREGEQFF	TGTGCCAGCAGCCATGGACAGGGGAGGGAGGGTGAGCAGTTCTTC
TRBD1	TRBJ1-5	-	TRBV12-5	CASGPGTGSNQPQHF	TGTGCTAGTGGCCCTGGGACAGGTAGCAATCAGCCCCAGCATTTT
TRBD1	TRBJ1-5	-	TRBV5-5	CASSFEGGHSNQPQHF	TGTGCCAGCAGCTTTGAAGGGGGCCATAGCAATCAGCCCCAGCATTTT
TRBD1	TRBJ1-2	once	TRBV7-2	CASSLGQFYGYTF	TGTGCCAGCAGCTTGGGACAGTTTTATGGCTACACCTTC
-	TRBJ1-1	-	TRBV10-3	CAISETTTGTEAFF	TGTGCCATCAGTGAAACAACAACGGGGACTGAAGCTTTCTTT
-	TRBJ2-5	once	TRBV18	CASSLRQEETQYF	TGTGCCAGCTCCCTTCGACAGGAAGAGACCCAGTACTTC
-	TRBJ2-7	-	TRBV30	CAWRRTRAGEQYF	TGTGCCTGGAGGAGGACTCGGGCGGGGGAGCAGTACTTC
-	TRBJ2-2	-	TRBV27	CASSVADYTGELFF	TGTGCCAGCAGTGTGGCAGATTACACCGGGGAGCTGTTTTTT
TRBD2	TRBJ2-3	-	TRBV4-2	CASSPVPAGGVDTQYF	TGTGCCAGCAGCCCCGTCCCAGCGGGAGGAGTGGATACGCAGTATTTT
-	TRBJ1-1	-	TRBV18	CASSQGTGSNTEAFF	TGTGCCAGCTCACAGGGTACAGGGTCGAACACTGAAGCTTTCTTT